These 20 T cell receptor beta chains came from one sample sequenced in a study of T cells in Graves' hyperthyroidism and ophthalmopathy. Using RNA transcripts as the source, TCR beta CDR3 regions were amplified. A set of HTBI primers served as the primers for a first-round RT-PCR of the TCR CDR3. TCRdb processed the multiplex PCR reads anew with MiXCR; each CDR3 protein has one entry. The top ten hold 30% to 35% of the sample, which has approximately 420,000 distinct CDR3 sequences, 14% to 15% seen once. The material sequenced was blood. The origin of the receptors is a woman in her 30s with Graves' hyperthyroidism.

To note about this clonotype: A much larger clonotype is one base distant, so this may be a read error. The rearrangement links TRBV20-1 to TRBJ2-7; TRBD1 matches at 8 bases. This CDR3 has 15 amino acids. Germline CDR1 is DFQATT and CDR2 is SNEGSKA (reference sequence). The trim removed 4 bases at V and 7 bases at J, leaving 15 bases unmatched. The DNA for the CDR3 is TGCAGTGCTATGAGACAGGGGTTATTCTCCGATGAGCAGTACTTC. This translates into CSAMRQGLFSDEQYF.

This CDR3 reads CAGGLPSDTQYF. CDR3 coding DNA: TGTGCCGGGGGCCTGCCATCAGATACGCAGTATTTT. The rearrangement joins TRBV28 to TRBJ2-3, with a tentative D call TRBD1 (6 bases). This CDR3 has 12 residues. CDR1 is MDHEN and CDR2 is SYDVKM in the germline V gene. The germline V and J ends were trimmed by 11 bases and 4 bases, with 13 bases remaining between them.

This clonotype has a count of ten or more. The rearrangement uses TRBV28 and TRBJ2-1; D perhaps matches TRBD2 (5 bases). CDR3 size: 16 residues. Germline V gene data show CDR1 as MDHEN and CDR2 as SYDVKM. V was trimmed by 2 bases and J by 0 bases, leaving 11 bases between them. CDR3 sequence: CASSLREFGSYNEQFF. In DNA, the CDR3 is TGTGCCAGCAGTTTAAGGGAGTTTGGCTCCTACAATGAGCAGTTCTTC.

V is TRBV10-3 and J is TRBJ2-2; 7 bases are shared with TRBD2. In germline, CDR1 is ENHRY, CDR2 SYGVKD. The junction had 13 bases not matched to a gene; V was cut back by 8 bases and J by 4 bases. CDR3 length: 16 residues. CDR3 protein: CAIGLREDRRTGELFF. CDR3 sequence (DNA): TGTGCCATCGGGCTCCGGGAGGACCGTCGCACCGGGGAGCTGTTTTTT.

Ten or more counts support this clonotype. This chain uses TRBV29-1 with TRBJ2-5; TRBD2 might be the D (6 bases). V was trimmed by 7 bases and J by 2 bases, leaving 14 bases between them. The CDR3 has 13 residues. Germline assignment: CDR1 SQVTM and CDR2 ANQGSEA. This CDR3 reads CSAGGPRQETQYF. The CDR3 DNA is TGCAGCGCCGGGGGACCGAGACAAGAGACCCAGTACTTC.

In its sample, this clonotype was seen once. The chain joins TRBV5-4 to TRBJ1-4, with 7 bases fitting TRBD1. V was clipped by 3 bases and J by 2 bases; unmatched bases: 10. The V gene's germline CDR1 is SGHNT and CDR2 YYREEE (reference sequence). The CDR3 is made up of 17 amino acids. For the CDR3, the DNA is TGTGCCAGCAGCTCGGGGGTAGACAGGGCCACTAATGAAAAACTGTTTTTT. Protein product: CASSSGVDRATNEKLFF.

This clonotype occurred once. This chain links TRBV28 with TRBJ1-3; maybe TRBD1 (5 bases). The CDR3 is made up of 11 amino acids. The ends were cut back, 3 bases at V and 11 bases at J, with 8 bases in the middle. Germline CDR1 is MDHEN and CDR2 is SYDVKM. CDR3 sequence (DNA): TGTGCCAGCAGTTTGGGGGTTTCCATATATTTT. Its protein is CASSLGVSIYF.

In DNA, the CDR3 is TGTGCCAGCAAGATCGGGACTCTCGGCAACGAGCAGTACTTC. Its translation: CASKIGTLGNEQYF. The J gene is TRBJ2-7, the V gene TRBV6-1; possible D gene TRBD2, 6 bases. The CDR3 has 14 residues. With 7 bases removed from V and 5 bases from J, the gap between germline ends came to 18 bases. Germline-derived CDR1 and CDR2 are MNHNS and SASEGT.

This clonotype was counted between two and nine times. The rearrangement uses TRBV5-1 and TRBJ1-4, with 9 bases lining up with TRBD1. V shed 4 bases and J 0 bases; nucleotides not matched to a gene: 4. Germline V gene lookup returns CDR1 SGHRS and CDR2 YFSETQ. This CDR3 contains 16 residues. CDR3 DNA: TGCGCCAGCAGCGTCGGACAGGGGACAACTAATGAAAAACTGTTTTTT. Translating it yields CASSVGQGTTNEKLFF.

The V call is TRBV5-1, the J call TRBJ2-3; TRBD2 matches at 14 bases. The ends lost 4 bases at V and 4 bases at J; junction bases unmatched: 5. CDR1 and CDR2 (germline): SGHRS, YFSETQ. The CDR3 has 16 amino acids. CDR3 sequence reads: CASSPGLAGAADTQYF. The CDR3 coding sequence is TGCGCCAGCAGCCCGGGACTAGCGGGAGCAGCAGATACGCAGTATTTT.

This clonotype was recorded many times. The chain has TRBV11-2 and TRBJ1-2; perhaps TRBD1 as D (6 bases). The germline V gene encodes CDR1 SGHAT and CDR2 FQNNGV. Trimming removed 4 bases from V and 4 bases from J, with 10 bases in between. The length of the CDR3 is 13 residues. The CDR3 DNA reads as TGTGCCAGCAGCTCTACAGGGACCTATGGCTACACCTTC. Its translation is CASSSTGTYGYTF.

This clonotype occurred many times. This chain connects TRBV27 to TRBJ1-2; D gene ambiguous. V lost 5 bases to trimming and J lost 2 bases, with 12 bases between them. The CDR3 runs 14 residues. Germline loops: CDR1 MNHEY, CDR2 SMNVEV (reference sequence). Written as DNA, the CDR3 is TGTGCCAGCAGTAAGAACTTAGTGAACTATGGCTACACCTTC. Its translation is CASSKNLVNYGYTF.

In its sample, this clonotype was seen many times. The chain joins TRBV3-1 to TRBJ2-7, with D possibly matching TRBD1 (6 bases). The CDR3 has 14 residues. Per germline, CDR1 LGHDT and CDR2 YNNKEL (reference sequence). Deletions cut 1 base from V and 6 bases from J, with 13 bases between. This chain's CDR3 is CASSQGGPTTEQYF. CDR3 bases: TGTGCCAGCAGCCAAGGGGGGCCAACAACCGAGCAGTACTTC.

J is TRBJ1-5 and V is TRBV20-1, with D possibly matching TRBD1 (6 bases). The V gene's germline CDR1 is DFQATT and CDR2 SNEGSKA (reference sequence). The V end lost 5 bases, the J end lost 5 bases, and 16 bases lay between the germline ends. CDR3 length: 14 residues. CDR3 sequence (DNA): TGCAGTGCTGGGGGAGGGGGTCCTCATCAGCCCCAGCATTTT. This encodes CSAGGGGPHQPQHF.

The rearrangement uses TRBV6-1 and TRBJ2-7; tentatively, D is TRBD2 (6 bases). V shed 7 bases and J shed 2 bases, with 9 bases lying between them. Per the germline V gene, CDR1 is MNHNS and CDR2 is SASEGT. This CDR3 has 12 residues. CDR3 region: CASTRGAYEQYF. The CDR3 DNA reads as TGTGCCAGCACGCGGGGAGCCTACGAGCAGTACTTC.

This clonotype came up many times. The rearrangement joins TRBV12-3 or TRBV12-4 to TRBJ1-2; D is uncertain. V was shortened by 3 bases and J by 2 bases, with 10 bases between the two germline ends. The CDR3 runs 14 residues. The CDR3 bases are TGTGCCAGCAGTTTCTCTGAAAGAAACTATGGCTACACCTTC. It yields the protein CASSFSERNYGYTF.

The chain carries TRBV19 and TRBJ1-5, with no clear D. CDR3 size: 15 residues. V was pared by 3 bases and J by 2 bases, with 11 bases between. The germline V gene has CDR1 LNHDA and CDR2 SQIVND (reference sequence). DNA for the CDR3: TGTGCCAGTAGTATGGGGAGGGAAGGCAATCAGCCCCAGCATTTT. Its protein is CASSMGREGNQPQHF.

Ten or more counts support this clonotype. The chain is built from TRBV28 and TRBJ2-7; 8 bases line up with TRBD2. The length of the CDR3 is 14 residues. V lost 6 bases to trimming and J lost 2 bases; unmatched junction nucleotides: 6. Germline lookup yields CDR1 MDHEN and CDR2 SYDVKM. CDR3 loop: CASRTGTSAYEQYF. The CDR3 DNA sequence: TGTGCCAGCAGAACCGGGACTAGTGCCTACGAGCAGTACTTC.

In this sample, this clonotype turned up many times. This chain joins TRBV5-1 and TRBJ1-2; TRBD1 matches at 8 bases. The junction had 8 bases not matched to a gene; V was cut back by 4 bases and J by 0 bases. This CDR3 contains 16 residues. Looked up from germline, CDR1 is SGHRS and CDR2 is YFSETQ. The chain's CDR3 is CASSGRQGMANYGYTF. As DNA, the CDR3 is TGCGCCAGCAGCGGAAGACAGGGGATGGCTAACTATGGCTACACCTTC.

This clonotype appeared many times. V is TRBV5-1 and J is TRBJ2-7; TRBD2 aligns across 10 bases. Trimming cost V 4 bases and J 1 base; bases outside gene matches: 8. The germline V gene encodes CDR1 SGHRS and CDR2 YFSETQ. The CDR3 is 16 amino acids. Written as DNA, the CDR3 is TGCGCCAGCAGCCTAATAAGCGGGGGGGTGTCCTACGAGCAGTACTTC. It encodes CASSLISGGVSYEQYF.